Described below is a single T cell receptor (beta chain) sequence and its context. Its specificity is unknown. Thawed PBMCs were FACS-sorted into unstimulated CD4+CD25+CD127- regulatory T cells, CD4+CD25- non-regulatory cells, CD4 and CD8 cells. The record originates from a study of Tregs in tolerant kidney transplant recipients. Across the whole study: Mixed chimerism was transient after nonmyeloablative marrow transplants from related graft donors. Notes on the study in general: Findings come from small patient numbers and require larger validation.

In germline, CDR1 is SGHRS, CDR2 YFSETQ. V lost 5 bases to trimming and J lost 5 bases, with 14 bases between them. CDR3 size: 15 residues. Sequencing used immunoSEQ multiplex PCR; TCRdb keeps in-frame clones, though not all of them. The repertoire holds 85,000 to 100,000 clones, with approximately 94% as singletons. The chain employs TRBV5-1 and TRBJ1-6; no clear D gene. Sequenced material: CD4+ T cells from blood, taken before the transplant. The receptor comes from a human donor who received a combined kidney and bone marrow transplant. The CDR3 DNA follows: TGCGCCAGCAGGGTGAGCTCGATAAATAATTCACCCCTCCACTTT. Its protein is CASRVSSINNSPLHF.